Listed below are T cell receptor beta chains from one sample, sequenced in a study of OX40 agonist ivuxolimab in advanced cancers. The protocol was immunoSEQ multiplex PCR, while the TCRdb copy is restricted to in-frame clones and leaves out a portion. The sample has some 100,000 clones, about 88% seen once. This material consisted of CD4+ or CD8+ T cells sorted from blood, taken in a trial of the OX40 agonist ivuxolimab. The receptor source for this set is an adult with an advanced solid tumor such as melanoma, head and neck, liver or kidney cancer. CDR3s include the opening cysteine and the closing phenylalanine or tryptophan. Each record gives: D gene, J gene, V gene, clone size, CDR3 protein, CDR3 DNA. A D gene is named only where the DNA matches it firmly. Some rows mark clone size as missing; the rest say once, few, many or name a class of expanded clone.

NA | TRBJ2-1 | TRBV5-5 | NA | CASILALRGSYNEQFF | TGTGCCAGCATCCTGGCCCTTCGGGGCTCCTACAATGAGCAGTTCTTC
NA | TRBJ2-3 | TRBV6-5 | NA | CASSYGGASTDTQYF | TGTGCCAGCAGTTACGGAGGGGCTAGCACAGATACGCAGTATTTT
TRBD1 | TRBJ1-2 | TRBV4-3 | NA | CASSQEGGELRGYTF | TGCGCCAGCAGCCAAGAAGGGGGCGAATTGCGGGGCTACACCTTC
NA | TRBJ1-1 | TRBV11-3 | NA | CASSSLRGPRNTEAFF | TGTGCCAGCAGCTCCCTCCGAGGGCCGAGGAACACTGAAGCTTTCTTT
NA | TRBJ1-1 | TRBV28 | once | CASLNPTQGSTEAFF | TGTGCCAGCCTAAACCCAACACAGGGATCCACTGAAGCTTTCTTT
TRBD1 | TRBJ1-5 | TRBV28 | NA | CASSQGQNHQPQHF | TGTGCCAGCAGCCAGGGACAGAATCATCAGCCCCAGCATTTT
TRBD1 | TRBJ1-3 | TRBV19 | NA | CASSTGDSRNTIYF | TGTGCCAGTAGCACAGGGGACTCAAGAAACACCATATATTTT
NA | TRBJ2-7 | TRBV6-1 | NA | CASSEFGIYGQYF | TGTGCCAGCAGTGAATTTGGGATTTATGGGCAGTACTTC
NA | TRBJ2-4 | TRBV7-6 | NA | CASRAATLAKNIQYF | TGTGCCAGCAGAGCCGCCACGCTAGCCAAAAACATTCAGTACTTC
NA | TRBJ1-2 | TRBV29-1 | NA | CSVDLDGYTF | TGCAGCGTGGACTTGGATGGCTACACCTTC
TRBD2 | TRBJ2-1 | TRBV4-1 | few | CASSQAGGRNNEQFF | TGCGCCAGCAGCCAGGCGGGAGGGCGGAACAATGAGCAGTTCTTC
TRBD1 | TRBJ1-2 | TRBV6-1 | NA | CASSPGTGNNYGYTF | TGTGCCAGCAGTCCGGGGACAGGGAACAACTATGGCTACACCTTC
TRBD2 | TRBJ2-7 | TRBV6-1 | NA | CASSEAGGSEQYF | TGTGCCAGCAGTGAAGCGGGGGGGAGCGAGCAGTACTTC
NA | TRBJ1-5 | TRBV2 | NA | CASSREGTRSQPQHF | TGTGCCAGCAGTCGTGAAGGAACTCGGAGTCAGCCCCAGCATTTT
TRBD1 | TRBJ2-2 | TRBV28 | few | CASSPGQVNTGELFF | TGTGCCAGCAGTCCAGGACAGGTTAACACCGGGGAGCTGTTTTTT
NA | TRBJ2-5 | TRBV2 | few | CASSGVGSGGETQYF | TGTGCCAGCAGTGGTGTCGGGAGCGGTGGAGAGACCCAGTACTTC
TRBD1 | TRBJ2-1 | TRBV29-1 | NA | CSVGTVQNYNEQFF | TGCAGCGTAGGGACAGTTCAAAACTACAATGAGCAGTTCTTC
NA | TRBJ1-3 | TRBV4-2 | NA | CASSQVQGTLNTIYF | TGTGCCAGCAGCCAAGTCCAGGGGACCTTAAACACCATATATTTT
TRBD1 | TRBJ2-7 | TRBV4-1 | NA | CASSQPTAGGSYEQYF | TGCGCCAGCAGCCAACCAACGGCAGGGGGCTCCTACGAGCAGTACTTC
NA | TRBJ1-6 | TRBV18 | NA | CASSPRGSMGESPLHF | TGTGCCAGCTCACCTCGGGGGTCTATGGGGGAATCACCCCTCCACTTT
NA | TRBJ1-1 | TRBV11-2 | NA | CASSLDENTEAFF | TGTGCCAGCAGCTTAGACGAGAACACTGAAGCTTTCTTT
TRBD2 | TRBJ2-2 | TRBV19 | NA | CASSMRLAGASNTGELFF | TGTGCCAGTAGTATGCGCCTAGCGGGGGCTTCGAACACCGGGGAGCTGTTTTTT
TRBD1 | TRBJ2-3 | TRBV6-6 | NA | CASRLGQGTDTQYF | TGTGCCAGCAGGCTCGGACAGGGCACAGATACGCAGTATTTT
TRBD2 | TRBJ2-1 | TRBV18 | NA | CASSSVAGGASYEQFF | TGTGCCAGCTCGTCCGTAGCGGGAGGGGCTTCTTATGAGCAGTTCTTC
NA | TRBJ2-7 | TRBV2 | once | CASSEGGYEQYF | TGTGCCAGCAGTGAAGGGGGCTACGAGCAGTACTTC
NA | TRBJ1-1 | TRBV6-5 | NA | CASSSFGNTEAFF | TGTGCCAGCTCTAGCTTCGGGAACACTGAAGCTTTCTTT
NA | TRBJ1-5 | TRBV6-1 | NA | CASSVGDNQPQHF | TGTGCCAGCTCGGTAGGGGACAATCAGCCCCAGCATTTT
NA | TRBJ1-1 | TRBV5-5 | NA | CASSLGLNTEAFF | TGTGCCAGCAGCTTGGGGCTGAACACTGAAGCTTTCTTT
NA | TRBJ1-2 | TRBV6-1 | once | CASSEYRPRAGYGYTF | TGTGCCAGCAGTGAATATCGCCCCAGGGCTGGCTATGGCTACACCTTC
NA | TRBJ2-3 | TRBV4-3 | NA | CASSQDRRPADTQYF | TGCGCCAGCAGCCAAGATAGGAGGCCAGCAGATACGCAGTATTTT
TRBD1 | TRBJ1-5 | TRBV2 | NA | CASSLRGPLQPQHF | TGTGCCAGCAGCCTCAGGGGGCCGTTGCAGCCCCAGCATTTT
NA | TRBJ2-1 | TRBV7-2 | NA | CASSFVRNEQFF | TGTGCCAGCAGCTTCGTGAGGAATGAGCAGTTCTTC
NA | TRBJ2-2 | TRBV19 | once | CASGGTGELFF | TGTGCCAGTGGGGGGACTGGGGAGCTGTTTTTT
NA | TRBJ2-3 | TRBV5-4 | NA | CASSWGGADTQYF | TGTGCCAGCAGCTGGGGGGGCGCAGATACGCAGTATTTT
NA | TRBJ1-6 | TRBV4-2 | NA | CASSQDSGEISSYNSPLHF | TGTGCCAGCAGCCAAGATAGTGGGGAGATAAGCTCCTATAATTCACCCCTCCACTTT
NA | TRBJ2-3 | TRBV7-2 | NA | CASSPSRTYTDTQYF | TGTGCCAGCAGCCCATCTCGTACCTACACAGATACGCAGTATTTT
NA | TRBJ2-1 | TRBV18 | NA | CASSPNSLSGEQFF | TGTGCCAGCTCACCTAATAGTCTCTCAGGTGAGCAGTTCTTC
NA | TRBJ1-1 | TRBV18 | NA | CASSPSSLATEAFF | TGTGCCAGCTCACCATCGAGCTTGGCCACTGAAGCTTTCTTT
NA | TRBJ1-2 | TRBV2 | NA | CASSETIGRYTF | TGTGCCAGCTCCGAGACAATAGGTCGCTACACCTTC
TRBD2 | TRBJ2-2 | TRBV4-1 | NA | CASSQHSGTNTGELFF | TGCGCCAGCAGCCAACATAGCGGGACAAACACCGGGGAGCTGTTTTTT
NA | TRBJ1-3 | TRBV27 | NA | CASSTDRPGSGNTIYF | TGTGCCAGCAGTACCGACAGGCCCGGCTCTGGAAACACCATATATTTT
NA | TRBJ2-2 | TRBV5-1 | NA | CASSLAGGSGELFF | TGCGCCAGCAGCTTGGCCGGGGGAAGCGGGGAGCTGTTTTTT
TRBD1 | TRBJ1-5 | TRBV7-2 | NA | CASSLRDRVSNQPQHF | TGTGCCAGCAGCCTCCGGGACAGGGTTAGCAATCAGCCCCAGCATTTT
NA | TRBJ2-1 | TRBV21-1 | NA | CAPSIWIAGEQFF | TGCGCTCCTTCTATCTGGATAGCAGGCGAGCAGTTCTTC
TRBD2 | TRBJ2-4 | TRBV4-2 | NA | CASSQETAGGLGNIQYF | TGTGCCAGCAGCCAGGAGACGGCGGGAGGCCTGGGGAACATTCAGTACTTC